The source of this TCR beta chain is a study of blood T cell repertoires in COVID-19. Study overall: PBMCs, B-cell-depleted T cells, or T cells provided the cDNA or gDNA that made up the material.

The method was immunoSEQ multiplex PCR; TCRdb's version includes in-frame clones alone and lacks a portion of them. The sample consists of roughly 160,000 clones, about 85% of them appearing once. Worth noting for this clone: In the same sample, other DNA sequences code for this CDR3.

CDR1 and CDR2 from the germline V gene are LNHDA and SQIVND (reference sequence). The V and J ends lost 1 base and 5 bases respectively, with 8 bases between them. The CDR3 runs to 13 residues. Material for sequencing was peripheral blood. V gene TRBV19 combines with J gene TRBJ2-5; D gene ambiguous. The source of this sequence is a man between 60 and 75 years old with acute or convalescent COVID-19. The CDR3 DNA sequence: TGTGCCAGTAGTATAGTGGGCCGGGAGACCCAGTACTTC. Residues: CASSIVGRETQYF.